This TCR beta chain was profiled in a study of a mutant IDH1 vaccine in newly diagnosed glioma. Details on this clone: The antigen is undetermined.

Libraries were prepared by immunoSEQ multiplex PCR; TCRdb keeps only in-frame clonotypes and omits some of them. Of tens of thousands of clones in the sample, more than 75% were seen once. Specified time point: week 35, safety follow-up. Every vaccination contained 300 ug of the mutant IDH1 20-mer peptide and was paired with topical imiquimod. The V gene lost 0 bases and the J gene lost 8 bases, with 18 bases spanning the gap. Germline-derived CDR1 and CDR2 are SGHRS and YFSETQ. This CDR3 contains 16 residues. The source is a man aged 25 to 40 with glioma. V is TRBV5-1 and J is TRBJ2-1, with a tentative D call TRBD2 (5 bases). This specimen consisted of PBMCs, obtained from a glioma patient whose treatment included an IDH1 peptide vaccine. The CDR3 loop is CASSLGELARRDEQFF. The CDR3 DNA reads as TGCGCCAGCAGCTTGGGTGAGTTAGCGCGCCGCGATGAGCAGTTCTTC.